This T cell receptor beta chain was obtained from a study of cytomegalovirus exposure and HLA in healthy donors. Notes on the study in general: TCR beta sequences reportedly predicted most subjects' HLA-A and HLA-B alleles accurately. 164 TCR beta chains were listed as cytomegalovirus-associated. In a later analysis, at a false discovery rate of 0.05, 15,000 to 20,000 TCR beta sequences were associated with HLA alleles.

Donors were ostensibly healthy at sampling, although undocumented immune exposures were probable. CDR1 and CDR2 (germline): MNHEY, SMNVEV (reference sequence). Trimming removed 4 bases at V and 2 bases at J, with 11 bases between. This CDR3 comprises 14 residues. PCR employed 60 Vbeta and 13 Jbeta primers. TCRdb keeps only in-frame clones here, not all; method: immunoSEQ multiplex PCR. The table lists 200,000 or so clones, 82% of them singletons, with 5.5% to 7.5% in the top ten. In its sample, this clone was seen once. The antigen remains undetermined. This rearrangement joins TRBV27 to TRBJ1-1; no clear D. Sequences were obtained from PBMCs. This TCR was sampled from a woman aged 50 to 65 in good health and CMV-seropositive. CDR3: CASSSLPGNTEAFF. The CDR3 bases are TGTGCCAGCAGTTCCCTCCCAGGTAACACTGAAGCTTTCTTT.